A single sample is the source of the 25 T cell receptor beta chains below, sequenced in a study of Ad26.COV2.S vaccination and SARS-CoV-2 variants. The data were produced by immunoSEQ multiplex PCR, yet TCRdb's version contains in-frame clones alone and is incomplete. The table records about 250,000 clones, around nine tenths of them present only once. The treatment denotes: roughly 19 received Ad26.COV2.S at low or high dose, single or two shots; about 5 received placebo; per-sample allocation not given. Sampling happened 63 days after the first vaccine or placebo injection. Sequenced here: peripheral blood, sampled in a trial of Ad26.COV2.S vaccine versus placebo. These receptor sequences come from a person aged 18-60 years who received the Ad26.COV2.S COVID-19 vaccine or a placebo.

The chain uses TRBV5-5 and TRBJ2-7; D unclear. The CDR3 is made up of 14 amino acids. V was trimmed by 5 bases and J by 1 base, leaving 13 bases between them. Per the germline V gene, CDR1 is SGHKS and CDR2 is YYEKEE (reference sequence). The CDR3 here is CASRSPGTSYEQYF. The CDR3 DNA reads TGTGCCAGCAGAAGCCCAGGCACATCCTACGAGCAGTACTTC.

The rearrangement uses TRBV12-5 and TRBJ2-1, with D possibly being TRBD1 (6 bases). Per the germline V gene, CDR1 is LGHNT and CDR2 is FRNRAP. CDR3 length: 12 amino acids. V gave up 3 bases and J gave up 7 bases, with 7 bases separating them. The DNA for the CDR3 is TGTGCTAGTGGTTTAGGGGGTAATGAGCAGTTCTTC. This translates into CASGLGGNEQFF.

The chain joins TRBV30 to TRBJ1-2; D might be TRBD1 (5 bases). The V gene's germline CDR1 is GTSNPN and CDR2 SVGIG (reference sequence). V lost 5 bases to trimming and J lost 0 bases, with 16 bases between them. The CDR3 is 15 residues long. The CDR3 protein is CAWRYRQRANYGYTF. The CDR3, as DNA: TGTGCCTGGCGTTACCGACAGAGAGCTAACTATGGCTACACCTTC.

The rearrangement uses TRBV3-1 (or the pseudogene TRBV3-2) and TRBJ2-1, with D possibly TRBD1 on 6 matching bases. CDR3 length equals 14 residues. Germline V gives CDR1 LGHDT, CDR2 YNNKEL (reference sequence). V lost 4 bases, J lost 12 bases, and 19 bases lay in between. Written as DNA, the CDR3 is TGTGCCAGCAGCCGCCCCGGCTCAGGGGCCGTGCAGTTCTTC. The encoded protein is CASSRPGSGAVQFF.

The V gene is TRBV2, the J gene TRBJ2-3; 9 positions match TRBD2. The CDR3 runs to 16 residues. Per the germline V gene, CDR1 is SNHLY and CDR2 is FYNNEI. V was clipped by 6 bases and J by 0 bases; unmatched bases: 7. CDR3 sequence (DNA): TGTGCCAGCAGGAGGGCTAGCGGGATTAGCACAGATACGCAGTATTTT. It codes for CASRRASGISTDTQYF.

The chain couples TRBV7-9 to TRBJ2-1; D is perhaps TRBD2 (5 bases). The CDR3 is 14 residues long. With 3 bases removed from V and 6 bases from J, the gap between germline ends came to 12 bases. Germline V gene lookup returns CDR1 SEHNR and CDR2 FQNEAQ (reference sequence). The CDR3 loop reads CASSFSGGSNEQFF. Written as DNA, the CDR3 is TGTGCCAGCAGCTTCAGCGGTGGGAGCAATGAGCAGTTCTTC.

This chain uses TRBV27 with TRBJ1-5, with 10 bases aligning to TRBD1. The CDR3 spans 17 residues. The trim removed 2 bases at V and 5 bases at J, leaving 9 bases unmatched. CDR1 is MNHEY, CDR2 SMNVEV, per germline (reference sequence). As DNA, the CDR3 is TGTGCCAGCAGTTTAATCTGGACAGGGGGGAAGGATCAGCCCCAGCATTTT. It yields the protein CASSLIWTGGKDQPQHF.

The chain combines TRBV2 with TRBJ2-3, with a possible D match to TRBD1 (5 bases). Between the trimmed V and J ends, which lost 4 bases and 3 bases, there was a span of 14 bases. The CDR3 is made up of 15 amino acids. Germline-derived CDR1 and CDR2 are SNHLY and FYNNEI. CDR3 region: CASSAQGLVTDTQYF. CDR3 coding DNA: TGTGCCAGCAGTGCCCAGGGATTAGTGACAGATACGCAGTATTTT.

The chain couples TRBV5-1 to TRBJ1-5, with TRBD1 as a possible D gene (5 bases). The CDR3 contains 15 residues. Trimming stripped 0 bases from V and 4 bases from J, with 11 bases between. Germline V gives CDR1 SGHRS, CDR2 YFSETQ. The CDR3 spells CASSLGPDRNQPQHF. The CDR3 region has the DNA TGCGCCAGCAGCTTGGGCCCCGACAGAAATCAGCCCCAGCATTTT. The full variable domain, its missing parts supplied by reference TRBV5-1 and TRBJ1-5, is KAGVTQTPRYLIKTRGQQVTLSCSPISGHRSVSWYQQTPGQGLQFLFEYFSETQRNKGNFPGRFSGRQFSNSRSEMNVSTLELGDSALYLCASSLGPDRNQPQHFGDGTRLSIL.

This chain's CDR3 is CASSQQGDTGELFF. The CDR3 nucleotides are TGTGCCAGCAGCCAGCAGGGGGACACCGGGGAGCTGTTTTTT. The genes are TRBV6-5 and TRBJ2-2; 7 bases align to TRBD1. The germline V gene has CDR1 MNHEY and CDR2 SVGAGI. Germline trimming cut 6 bases from V and 3 bases from J; bases unmatched to any gene: 4. This CDR3 comprises 14 residues.

The CDR3 is CASSDPVRTGGSFSNTEAFF. The CDR3 nucleotides are TGCGCCAGCAGCGATCCGGTCCGTACAGGGGGCAGCTTCTCGAACACTGAAGCTTTCTTT. The V and J genes are TRBV4-1 and TRBJ1-1; 9 bases match TRBD1. The germline gives CDR1 MGHRA, CDR2 YSYEKL. CDR3 size: 20 residues. The V segment lost 5 bases and the J segment 1 base; nucleotides outside the gene matches: 20.

This rearrangement joins TRBV7-9 to TRBJ2-4, with 8 bases fitting TRBD2. V lost 4 bases and J lost 7; bases outside the gene matches: 3. Germline assignment: CDR1 SEHNR and CDR2 FQNEAQ (reference sequence). The CDR3 consists of 13 residues. The CDR3 sequence is CASSSGRGNIQYF. In nucleotides, the CDR3 is TGTGCCAGCAGCTCCGGGAGGGGTAACATTCAGTACTTC.

Only one count was recorded for this clone. This chain links TRBV6-1 with TRBJ2-2; D not resolved. Germline lookup yields CDR1 MNHNS and CDR2 SASEGT. The CDR3 has 13 amino acids. V lost 2 bases to trimming and J lost 5 bases, with 6 bases between them. This CDR3 reads CASSEMWTGELFF. The CDR3 DNA follows: TGTGCCAGCAGTGAAATGTGGACCGGGGAGCTGTTTTTT.

DNA for the CDR3: TGTGCCTGGAGCTCACAAGGGGGGGTTCCTTCACCCCTCCACTTT. It codes for CAWSSQGGVPSPLHF. The chain is built from TRBV30 and TRBJ1-6, with D perhaps matching TRBD1 (6 bases). Trimming removed 3 bases from V and 9 bases from J, with 18 bases in between. CDR1 is GTSNPN, CDR2 SVGIG, per germline (reference sequence). The CDR3 sequence is 15 residues long.

The chain links TRBV6-6 to TRBJ2-5; D remains unclear. This CDR3 spans 13 amino acids. V was clipped by 2 bases and J by 5 bases, with 9 bases between them. The germline V gene has CDR1 MNHNY and CDR2 SVGAGI (reference sequence). The DNA for the CDR3 is TGTGCCAGCAGTTACGAAGGGTGGGAGACCCAGTACTTC. Its translation: CASSYEGWETQYF.

CDR3 bases: TGCAGCGTTATGATGAGGGGGCAGGGAGATACGCAGTATTTT. Protein sequence: CSVMMRGQGDTQYF. This chain connects TRBV29-1 to TRBJ2-3; 7 bases align to TRBD1. The V and J ends lost 5 bases and 5 bases, in that order; junction bases with no gene match: 10. Germline loops: CDR1 SQVTM, CDR2 ANQGSEA. This CDR3 is built from 14 residues.

The chain carries TRBV29-1 and TRBJ1-1; 8 bases align to TRBD1. The CDR3 consists of 16 residues. V lost 6 bases to trimming and J lost 0 bases; unmatched junction nucleotides: 12. Germline V gene lookup returns CDR1 SQVTM and CDR2 ANQGSEA. The CDR3 DNA reads TGCAGCGTCCGGACAGGGTTGTATAACATGAACACTGAAGCTTTCTTT. Amino acids: CSVRTGLYNMNTEAFF.

The chain links TRBV4-3 to TRBJ2-2; D is undetermined. Germline-derived CDR1 and CDR2 are LGHNA and YSLEER. V was cut by 0 bases and J by 6 bases, with 5 bases left in between. There are 13 residues in the CDR3. CDR3 amino acids: CASSQDRSGELFF. In DNA, the CDR3 is TGCGCCAGCAGCCAAGATCGTTCCGGGGAGCTGTTTTTT.

The chain combines TRBV7-9 with TRBJ2-5, with a possible D match to TRBD2 (6 bases). The CDR3 consists of 15 residues. Germline values: CDR1 SEHNR, CDR2 FQNEAQ (reference sequence). Trimming cost V 6 bases and J 3 bases, with 17 bases left between them. The CDR3 region has the DNA TGTGCCAGCAGGAGGGTATGGACTACAGAAGAGACCCAGTACTTC. Its protein is CASRRVWTTEETQYF.

This sequence joins TRBV6-5 and TRBJ2-6; D is uncertain. Looked up from germline, CDR1 is MNHEY and CDR2 is SVGAGI. V was pared by 11 bases and J by 0 bases, with 14 bases between. The CDR3 has 15 amino acids. CDR3 in amino acids: CASLGVSSGANVLTF. For the CDR3, the DNA is TGTGCCTCGCTGGGCGTCTCCTCTGGGGCCAACGTCCTGACTTTC.

DNA for the CDR3: TGTGCCAGCAGCCAGGGACAGGGAGAGGCCTATGGCTACACCTTC. It is translated as CASSQGQGEAYGYTF. The chain uses TRBV14 and TRBJ1-2; TRBD1 matches 9 bases. The germline V gene encodes CDR1 SGHDN and CDR2 FVKESK. The CDR3 extends over 15 amino acids. The ends lost 3 bases at V and 4 bases at J; junction bases unmatched: 6.

V and J are TRBV18 and TRBJ1-4; possibly TRBD1 for D (5 bases). V was cut by 3 bases and J by 6 bases, with 11 bases left in between. Germline V CDR1 and CDR2: KGHSH, LQKENI. The CDR3 totals 14 residues. The CDR3 sequence is CASSPPGTDEKLFF. Written as DNA, the CDR3 is TGTGCCAGCTCACCTCCAGGGACCGATGAAAAACTGTTTTTT. The complete variable domain, with remaining parts taken from reference TRBV18 and TRBJ1-4, reads NAGVMQNPRHLVRRRGQEARLRCSPMKGHSHVYWYRQLPEEGLKFMVYLQKENIIDESGMPKERFSAEFPKEGPSILRIQQVVRGDSAAYFCASSPPGTDEKLFFGSGTQLSVL.

The V and J genes are TRBV18 and TRBJ2-1; D remains ambiguous. V was pared by 4 bases and J by 7 bases, with 8 bases between. CDR1 and CDR2 (germline): KGHSH, LQKENI. The CDR3 is made up of 12 amino acids. The CDR3 DNA is TGTGCCAGCTCACTACTGGGAAATGAGCAGTTCTTC. Residues: CASSLLGNEQFF.

The rearrangement links TRBV10-3 to TRBJ1-2; possibly TRBD1 for D (6 bases). The CDR3 length is 15 residues. V was trimmed by 8 bases and J by 4 bases, leaving 20 bases between them. The germline gives CDR1 ENHRY, CDR2 SYGVKD. The CDR3 bases are TGTGCCATCGGAGCTTTGGGGGGCGTCGGCTATGGCTACACCTTC. Residues: CAIGALGGVGYGYTF.

The chain couples TRBV19 to TRBJ2-7; D perhaps matches TRBD2 (5 bases). The V and J ends lost 0 bases and 10 bases respectively, with 19 bases between them. This CDR3 spans 15 amino acids. Germline loops: CDR1 LNHDA, CDR2 SQIVND (reference sequence). As DNA, the CDR3 is TGTGCCAGTAGTATAGATCTGCCGTTATTTCGGGGTCAGTACGTC. This translates into CASSIDLPLFRGQYV.